The 8 T cell receptor beta chains in this list originate from one sample, sequenced in a study of cytomegalovirus exposure and HLA in healthy donors. The PCR had 60 Vbeta and 13 Jbeta primers. Data came from immunoSEQ multiplex PCR; TCRdb stores just in-frame clones and leaves some out. In the table there are about 130,000 clones, around four fifths of which are singletons. Sequencing was carried out using PBMCs. These receptors came from a boy aged 2 to 10 in good health and CMV-seronegative.

The chain links TRBV29-1 to TRBJ1-1; D gene ambiguous. This CDR3 spans 12 amino acids. Germline CDR1 reads SQVTM; CDR2 reads ANQGSEA. V dropped 7 bases and J dropped 3 bases, with 12 bases sitting between them. The DNA of the CDR3 is TGCAGCGCTGGTAAGGAGTACACTGAAGCTTTCTTT. As protein: CSAGKEYTEAFF. Looking up the rest from reference TRBV29-1 and TRBJ1-1 gives the full variable domain: SAVISQKPSRDICQRGTSLTIQCQVDSQVTMMFWYRQQPGQSLTLIATANQGSEATYESGFVIDKFPISRPNLTFSTLTVSNMSPEDSSIYLCSAGKEYTEAFFGQGTRLTVV.

The chain joins TRBV7-9 to TRBJ2-6, with unresolved D. Deletions cut 5 bases from V and 0 bases from J, with 11 bases between. From germline, CDR1 is SEHNR and CDR2 FQNEAQ (reference sequence). The CDR3 loop spans 16 amino acids. DNA of the CDR3: TGTGCCAGCAGCAAGACAATGAACTCTGGGGCCAACGTCCTGACTTTC. Its translation is CASSKTMNSGANVLTF.

V and J are TRBV7-9 and TRBJ1-2; 9 nucleotides line up with TRBD1. Germline CDR1 SEHNR, CDR2 FQNEAQ (reference sequence). The CDR3 totals 17 residues. V dropped 3 bases and J dropped 6; count of bases not matched to a gene: 14. CDR3 nucleotide sequence: TGTGCCAGCAGCTTCCTTCTCTCGGACAGGGGAGGGGATGGCTACACCTTC. Translated, it gives CASSFLLSDRGGDGYTF.

The chain combines TRBV27 with TRBJ2-3, with D uncertain. Germline V CDR1 and CDR2: MNHEY, SMNVEV (reference sequence). V was pared by 9 bases and J by 1 base, with 14 bases between. This CDR3 region has 14 residues. The DNA of the CDR3 is TGTGCCAGTTTAGGATATCAGGGCACAGATACGCAGTATTTT. It codes for CASLGYQGTDTQYF.

V and J are TRBV5-8 and TRBJ2-7, with a possible D match to TRBD1 (5 bases). Germline lookup yields CDR1 SGHTS and CDR2 YDEGEE. The CDR3 sequence is 14 residues long. Trimming took 2 bases from V and 2 from J, leaving 11 bases between them. CDR3 residues: CASSFRVETYEQYF. The DNA of the CDR3 is TGTGCCAGCAGCTTCAGGGTGGAAACCTACGAGCAGTACTTC.

This clone came up once. The chain joins TRBV30 to TRBJ2-7; D is perhaps TRBD1 (6 bases). With 4 bases removed from V and 3 bases from J, the gap between germline ends came to 10 bases. CDR3 length equals 12 residues. The germline V gene encodes CDR1 GTSNPN and CDR2 SVGIG (reference sequence). The CDR3: CAWTAQGYEQYF. Written as DNA, the CDR3 is TGTGCCTGGACCGCACAGGGCTACGAGCAGTACTTC.

The chain is built from TRBV7-9 and TRBJ1-1; D is undetermined. The CDR3 is 14 amino acids. V was shortened by 3 bases and J by 0 bases, with 8 bases between the two germline ends. Germline V gene sequence: CDR1 SEHNR, CDR2 FQNEAQ (reference sequence). The CDR3: CASSLGTLNTEAFF. CDR3 nucleotide sequence: TGTGCCAGCAGCTTGGGCACCTTGAACACTGAAGCTTTCTTT.

The rearrangement links TRBV7-2 to TRBJ1-5, with D perhaps matching TRBD1 (6 bases). This CDR3 is 14 amino acids long. V lost 1 base and J 2 bases, leaving 6 bases between the germline ends. CDR1 is SGHTA, CDR2 FQGNSA, per germline. The CDR3 protein is CASSLEGGNQPQHF. CDR3 DNA: TGTGCCAGCAGCTTAGAGGGGGGCAATCAGCCCCAGCATTTT. The full variable domain, completed using reference TRBV7-2 and TRBJ1-5, is GAGVSQSPSNKVTEKGKDVELRCDPISGHTALYWYRQSLGQGLEFLIYFQGNSAPDKSGLPSDRFSAERTGGSVSTLTIQRTQQEDSAVYLCASSLEGGNQPQHFGDGTRLSIL.